The present entry profiles one TCR beta chain with its context. Its antigen remains unknown. These data are taken from a study of blood T cells in healthy people across ages. Study conclusions and caveats: Significant beta diversity loss was already apparent by age approximately 42, declining roughly linearly. There was a strong correlation between TCR beta diversity and naive T cell percentage.

The authors extracted at least 5 micrograms of total RNA per sample. For the second PCR, which ran for about 7 to 12 cycles, a sample-barcoded 5' primer and a J-beta primer mix were used. TCRdb called the 5' RACE reads again in MiXCR, with one record for every CDR3 protein. The profile shows approximately 600,000 distinct CDR3 sequences, about 53% of them singletons. V lost 3 bases and J lost 9, with 13 bases in between. Germline values: CDR1 SGDLS, CDR2 YYNGEE. This CDR3 contains 12 residues. Sequencing used blood. The sequence was collected from a man between 60 and 75 years old in good health. The rearrangement uses TRBV9 and TRBJ2-7; D possibly corresponds to TRBD1 (6 bases). The CDR3 sequence is CASSAYEGGQYF. CDR3 coding DNA: TGTGCCAGCAGCGCCTACGAAGGGGGGCAGTACTTC.